Listed below are T cell receptor beta chains from one sample, sequenced in a study of CD8+CD57+ T cells in acquired aplastic anemia. TCRdb reanalysed the reads using MiXCR and keeps one entry per CDR3 protein. The sample contains some 290,000 distinct CDR3 sequences, approximately 57% of which appear only once. Sequenced: sorted CD4+, CD8+, or CD8+CD57+ T cells (not recorded which) from PBMCs. The receptors were gathered from a human donor with severe aplastic anemia or a healthy control (not recorded which). Both conserved end residues are part of each CDR3. D genes are given only for firm matches. Size is stated for part of the rows, as once, few or many counts, or as a class when the clone is expanded.

few,TRBV29-1,TRBJ2-7,-,TGCAGCGTTGCCGTTTCCTACGAGCAGTACTTC,CSVAVSYEQYF
-,TRBV2,TRBJ2-1,-,TGTGCCATCACACAGCAGAATTACAATGAGCAGTTCTTC,CAITQQNYNEQFF
-,TRBV24-1,TRBJ2-2,TRBD2,TGTGCCACCAGTGCCCCCAGCGGGGGGGTTTCAGGGGAGCTGTTTTTT,CATSAPSGGVSGELFF
many,TRBV7-9,TRBJ2-3,-,TGTGCCAGCAGCTTAGGAGCCGGGACCACAGATACGCAGTATTTT,CASSLGAGTTDTQYF
-,TRBV4-1,TRBJ1-2,-,TGCGCCAGCAGCCAAGTCGGCGGCTACACCTTC,CASSQVGGYTF
few,TRBV7-2,TRBJ2-5,-,TGTGCCAGCAGCTTAGGGCTAGAAGAGACCCAGTACTTC,CASSLGLEETQYF
-,TRBV19,TRBJ1-6,-,TGTGCCAGTAGTCACCGTGCCAGGAGCCCCCCCCACTTT,CASSHRARSPPHF
many,TRBV5-1,TRBJ2-1,-,TGCGCCAGCAGCTTGATTTTTCCCCAATACAATGAGCAGTTCTTC,CASSLIFPQYNEQFF
few,TRBV19,TRBJ2-7,-,TGTGCCAGTAGCAATTCACGAGGCTACGAGCAGTACTTC,CASSNSRGYEQYF
-,TRBV10-3,TRBJ2-7,-,TGTGCCATCAGCGGTGCGGAGAGCTCCTACGAGCAGTACTTC,CAISGAESSYEQYF
-,TRBV19,TRBJ2-5,TRBD1,TGTGCCAGCGCGGACAGGGGTCTACAAGAGACCCAGTACTTC,CASADRGLQETQYF
-,TRBV10-1,TRBJ1-2,-,-,CASRFGPGGGGYTF
-,TRBV7-9,TRBJ1-2,TRBD1,TGTGCCAGCAGAACAGGGGGTTTCGATGGCTACACCTTC,CASRTGGFDGYTF
-,TRBV24-1,TRBJ1-2,TRBD1,TGTGCCACCAGTGTGGGACAGGGGTTGGGCGGCTACACCTTC,CATSVGQGLGGYTF
many,TRBV25-1,TRBJ1-6,-,TGTGCCAGCAGTGAAGGTATCGGGAGCTCCTATAATTCACCCCTCCACTTT,CASSEGIGSSYNSPLHF
-,TRBV29-1,TRBJ2-7,-,TGCAGCGTTGGAAGGGATTCCTACGAGCAGTACTTC,CSVGRDSYEQYF
-,TRBV11-3,TRBJ2-7,-,TGTGCCAGCAGCTTAGATTTAGGGGCGGAGTACTTC,CASSLDLGAEYF
-,TRBV5-1,TRBJ1-3,-,TGCGCCAGCAGCCTCGGGAATACTGGAAACACCATATATTTT,CASSLGNTGNTIYF
-,TRBV14,TRBJ2-7,TRBD2,TGTGCCAGCAGCCAAAGGACTAGCGTGAGGTCCTACGAGCAGTACTTC,CASSQRTSVRSYEQYF
-,TRBV5-1,TRBJ1-3,-,TGCGCCAGCAGGAGGTCCACAGACTCTGGAAACACCATATATTTT,CASRRSTDSGNTIYF
-,TRBV19,TRBJ2-5,-,TGTGCCAGTAGTCGAACAGGGAAAGAGACCCAGTACTTC,CASSRTGKETQYF
-,TRBV19,TRBJ2-3,TRBD1,TGTGCCAGTAGTACGACAGGGTTTGTCGGTAGCACTGAAGATACGCAGTATTTT,CASSTTGFVGSTEDTQYF
-,TRBV12-1,TRBJ2-5,-,TGTGCCAGCAGCTCCGGACCGAATAGGACTAGCGGGGGAGAGACCCAGTACTTC,CASSSGPNRTSGGETQYF
many,TRBV10-3,TRBJ1-1,TRBD1,TGTGCCATCAGCAAGACAGGGGACGGCACTGAAGCTTTCTTT,CAISKTGDGTEAFF
-,TRBV29-1,TRBJ2-3,TRBD2,TGCAGCGTTGTTGCGGGAGTGGCAGATACGCAGTATTTT,CSVVAGVADTQYF
few,TRBV24-1,TRBJ2-1,-,TGTGCCACCAGTGAGGGGCGGATGCCCTACAATGAGCAGTTCTTC,CATSEGRMPYNEQFF
-,TRBV7-8,TRBJ1-5,-,TGTGCCAGCAGCCCTGGGGCTGGGGGGGCCACCCGCAATCATCCCCAGCATTTT,CASSPGAGGATRNHPQHF
-,TRBV7-9,TRBJ1-1,TRBD1,TGTGCCAGCAGCAATAGGCAGGGGGCATGGGGAACTGAAGCTTTCTTT,CASSNRQGAWGTEAFF
-,TRBV7-9,TRBJ1-1,-,TGTGCCAGCCTAATCAGTTTGAACACTGAAGCTTTCTTT,CASLISLNTEAFF
many,TRBV6-1,TRBJ1-2,-,TGTGCCAGCAGTGAAGCTAGGGTGGGGGGCTATGGCTACACCTTC,CASSEARVGGYGYTF
once,TRBV5-4,TRBJ2-3,-,TGTGCCAGCAGCTCTGGACGGGCGCCTAGCACAGATACGCAGTATTTT,CASSSGRAPSTDTQYF
-,TRBV19,TRBJ1-5,-,TGTGCCAGTAGCGAACATCAGGGTGATCAGCCCCAGCATTTT,CASSEHQGDQPQHF
few,TRBV7-3,TRBJ2-7,-,TGTGCCAGCAGCTTAGAAGGGGGTACCTACGAGCAGTACTTC,CASSLEGGTYEQYF
-,TRBV7-2,TRBJ1-1,-,TGTGCCAGCAGCCCTAGTCCAGGGAGGACTGAAGCTTTCTTT,CASSPSPGRTEAFF
many,TRBV7-2,TRBJ1-1,-,TGTGCCAGCAGCTTAAAAAGGAACACTGAAGCTTTCTTT,CASSLKRNTEAFF
-,TRBV20-1,TRBJ2-5,-,TGCAGTGCTATTCAGCAAGAGACCCAGTACTTC,CSAIQQETQYF
-,TRBV7-2,TRBJ2-1,TRBD1,TGTGCCAGCAGCAACCACAGGGGGACTTTCTCCTACAATGAGCAGTTCTTC,CASSNHRGTFSYNEQFF
few,TRBV7-8,TRBJ2-7,-,TGTGCCAGCAGCTTTACAGAGTACGAGCAGTACTTC,CASSFTEYEQYF
-,TRBV24-1,TRBJ1-5,TRBD1,TGTGCCACCAGCAGCCGAGGACAGGGGGGAAGCCTTAGCAATCAGCCCCAGCATTTT,CATSSRGQGGSLSNQPQHF
-,TRBV28,TRBJ1-4,-,TGTGCCAGCGGGTCCCACAGTAGACATAATGAAAAACTGTTTTTT,CASGSHSRHNEKLFF